The 19 T cell receptor beta chains in this list originate from one sample, sequenced in a study of PD-1 blockade in classical Hodgkin lymphoma (dated by TCRdb to about 2020). Library construction relied on the immunoSEQ multiplex PCR assay. TCRdb mirrors the immuneACCESS table, restricted to in-frame sequences. Some clones are absent from its copies; in checked studies, under half trace to an unresolved V gene, and the reason for the others is unknown. This sample has about 100,000 clones in its table, and about nine tenths of those were observed once. The ten largest clones add up to around 20% of the sample. The sample's time point, from its label and the paper: cycle 2 day 1 (C2D1) of nivolumab. Relapse after autologous stem cell transplantation had occurred in all trial patients, and cohorts A, B and C were distinguished by prior brentuximab vedotin exposure. Sequencing was performed on peripheral blood mononuclear cells (PBMCs), taken before the second cycle of nivolumab. The receptors were sampled from a human donor with classical Hodgkin lymphoma.

This rearrangement joins TRBV19 to TRBJ1-1; D is unclear. The germline V gene encodes CDR1 LNHDA and CDR2 SQIVND (reference sequence). The ends were cut back, 3 bases at V and 0 bases at J, with 17 bases in the middle. CDR3 length: 17 residues. CDR3 region: CASSIASTAFMNTEAFF. The CDR3 bases are TGTGCCAGTAGTATTGCTTCCACAGCGTTCATGAACACTGAAGCTTTCTTT. Based on the CDR3 plus reference TRBV19 and TRBJ1-1, the full variable domain is DGGITQSPKYLFRKEGQNVTLSCEQNLNHDAMYWYRQDPGQGLRLIYYSQIVNDFQKGDIAEGYSVSREKKESFPLTVTSAQKNPTAFYLCASSIASTAFMNTEAFFGQGTRLTVV.

The chain couples TRBV7-2 to TRBJ1-1; D possibly corresponds to TRBD1 (5 bases). The V end was cut by 5 bases, the J end by 0 bases, with 16 bases between. This CDR3 is 16 amino acids long. The germline CDR1 and CDR2 sequences are SGHTA and FQGNSA. CDR3 amino acids: CASSIQGYVVNTEAFF. DNA for the CDR3: TGTGCCAGCAGCATCCAGGGTTACGTGGTGAACACTGAAGCTTTCTTT.

V usage is TRBV5-5 and J usage is TRBJ1-5; D not certain. Per the germline V gene, CDR1 is SGHKS and CDR2 is YYEKEE (reference sequence). Trimming pared 1 base from V and 0 bases from J, leaving 8 bases between. The CDR3 loop spans 15 amino acids. This CDR3 reads CASSLSGYSNQPQHF. In DNA form, the CDR3 reads TGTGCCAGCAGCTTGTCGGGTTATAGCAATCAGCCCCAGCATTTT. Full variable domain (missing parts from reference TRBV5-5 and TRBJ1-5): DAGVTQSPTHLIKTRGQQVTLRCSPISGHKSVSWYQQVLGQGPQFIFQYYEKEERGRGNFPDRFSARQFPNYSSELNVNALLLGDSALYLCASSLSGYSNQPQHFGDGTRLSIL.

The chain combines TRBV15 with TRBJ2-5; no clear D. Germline CDR1 LNHNV, CDR2 YYDKDF (reference sequence). The CDR3 spans 14 residues. Trimming took off 0 bases at V and 5 bases at J, with 10 bases between the two ends. As DNA, the CDR3 is TGTGCCACCAGCAGAGAGGGGTTTGGGGAGACCCAGTACTTC. This encodes CATSREGFGETQYF.

This rearrangement joins TRBV29-1 to TRBJ2-2, with D perhaps matching TRBD1 (6 bases). The CDR3 contains 14 residues. Germline V gene data show CDR1 as SQVTM and CDR2 as ANQGSEA. Trimming took 7 bases from V and 4 from J, leaving 16 bases between them. The CDR3 protein is CSALLGTFTGELFF. CDR3 DNA: TGCAGCGCCCTTCTCGGGACATTCACCGGGGAGCTGTTTTTT.

This rearrangement joins TRBV25-1 to TRBJ1-4; unclear D gene. CDR1 MGHDK and CDR2 SYGVNS come from the germline V gene. V was trimmed by 1 base and J by 7 bases, leaving 19 bases between them. The CDR3 loop spans 17 amino acids. The CDR3 protein is CASSELAKSAAREKLFF. The CDR3 DNA reads TGTGCCAGCAGTGAATTGGCTAAGTCGGCAGCCCGTGAAAAACTGTTTTTT.

The gene calls are TRBV10-2 and TRBJ2-3; unclear D gene. Per germline, CDR1 WSHSY and CDR2 SAAADI. This CDR3 has 14 residues. V was pared by 3 bases and J by 0 bases, with 7 bases between. The DNA for the CDR3 is TGCGCCAGCAGTGACTGGGTTAGCACAGATACGCAGTATTTT. Translation gives CASSDWVSTDTQYF.

The J gene is TRBJ2-1, the V gene TRBV4-1; no definite D call. CDR3 length: 17 residues. The V gene's germline CDR1 is MGHRA and CDR2 YSYEKL. V was trimmed by 0 bases and J by 7 bases, leaving 19 bases between them. The CDR3 loop is CASSQDSSRPPGNEQFF. The CDR3 bases are TGCGCCAGCAGCCAAGATTCTTCCAGGCCCCCTGGTAATGAGCAGTTCTTC.

This chain connects TRBV10-2 to TRBJ1-1, with 9 nucleotides matching TRBD1. J gave up 2 bases and V 6 bases, and 13 bases lay outside the gene matches. Germline values: CDR1 WSHSY, CDR2 SAAADI. This CDR3 has 17 amino acids. CDR3: CASSGSRDRATNTEAFF. The CDR3 DNA is TGCGCCAGCAGCGGCAGCCGGGACAGGGCAACCAACACTGAAGCTTTCTTT.

This chain's CDR3 is CASSATSGRHNEQFF. The DNA for the CDR3 is TGTGCCAGCAGCGCCACTAGCGGGAGACACAATGAGCAGTTCTTC. The chain combines TRBV7-2 with TRBJ2-1, with 11 nucleotides matching TRBD2. The CDR3 covers 15 residues. With 5 bases clipped from V and 5 bases from J, the junction kept 5 bases outside the gene matches. CDR1 and CDR2 from the germline V gene are SGHTA and FQGNSA.

This clone showed up just a few times. This chain joins TRBV2 and TRBJ1-5, with D perhaps matching TRBD1 (5 bases). The CDR3 totals 13 residues. Deletions cut 7 bases from V and 3 bases from J, with 10 bases between. Germline values: CDR1 SNHLY, CDR2 FYNNEI. The CDR3 sequence is CASMTEINQPQHF. DNA of the CDR3: TGTGCCAGCATGACAGAGATCAATCAGCCCCAGCATTTT.

The gene calls are TRBV6-5 and TRBJ1-3, with D uncertain. Germline assignment: CDR1 MNHEY and CDR2 SVGAGI. V dropped 6 bases and J dropped 5 bases, with 11 bases sitting between them. The length of the CDR3 is 13 residues. CDR3 region: CASSPSPRNTIYF. The CDR3 DNA reads as TGTGCCAGCAGCCCTAGCCCCAGAAACACCATATATTTT.

The CDR3 protein is CASSGREEDEQYF. CDR3 DNA sequence: TGTGCCAGCAGTGGGAGGGAGGAGGACGAGCAGTACTTC. This chain uses TRBV2 with TRBJ2-7, with D possibly TRBD2 on 6 matching bases. The CDR3 consists of 13 residues. The V end lost 4 bases, the J end lost 5 bases, and 12 bases lay between the germline ends. Germline assignment: CDR1 SNHLY and CDR2 FYNNEI.

The V call is TRBV29-1, the J call TRBJ2-2; a weak D match, TRBD2 (5 bases). Germline loops: CDR1 SQVTM, CDR2 ANQGSEA. This CDR3 is built from 13 residues. Trimming cost V 1 base and J 8 bases, with 11 bases left between them. CDR3 sequence reads: CSVEGGRGGELFF. The CDR3 region has the DNA TGCAGCGTTGAAGGAGGGCGCGGAGGGGAGCTGTTTTTT.

The chain couples TRBV6-5 to TRBJ2-1, with no clear D. V dropped 6 bases and J dropped 10 bases, with 16 bases sitting between them. The germline V gene encodes CDR1 MNHEY and CDR2 SVGAGI. This CDR3 has 13 amino acids. The chain's CDR3 is CASSTTPPTEQFF. CDR3 DNA sequence: TGTGCCAGCAGCACCACCCCGCCAACAGAGCAGTTCTTC.

The chain recombines TRBV18 with TRBJ1-1; tentatively, D is TRBD1 (5 bases). This CDR3 spans 17 amino acids. V gave up 3 bases and J gave up 4 bases, with 21 bases separating them. Germline CDR1 is KGHSH and CDR2 is LQKENI. CDR3 sequence (DNA): TGTGCCAGCTCACCTGGGACCCGTGGGGGAGGGACCACTGAAGCTTTCTTT. Its protein product is CASSPGTRGGGTTEAFF.

The chain couples TRBV11-2 to TRBJ2-1, with 7 bases aligning to TRBD2. Germline V gene sequence: CDR1 SGHAT, CDR2 FQNNGV. The CDR3 is 13 amino acids. The J segment lost 15 bases and the V segment lost 5 bases, leaving 13 bases of the junction unmatched. Written as DNA, the CDR3 is TGTGCCAGCAGCCCGCCCCGGGACTACCGCTTGTTCTTC. Amino acids: CASSPPRDYRLFF.

This chain uses TRBV30 with TRBJ1-2; D possibly corresponds to TRBD1 (6 bases). CDR3 size: 13 residues. Germline V gene lookup returns CDR1 GTSNPN and CDR2 SVGIG (reference sequence). V was pared by 8 bases and J by 5 bases, with 18 bases between. The CDR3 coding sequence is TGTGCCGCCCCAACAGGGTCGGGGTATGGCTACACCTTC. It yields the protein CAAPTGSGYGYTF.

This chain uses TRBV6-5 with TRBJ2-7; 7 bases map to TRBD1. In germline, CDR1 is MNHEY, CDR2 SVGAGI. Trimming cost V 7 bases and J 0 bases; bases outside gene matches: 6. The CDR3 runs to 14 residues. CDR3 DNA sequence: TGTGCCAGCATTCCGGGACAGAGCTCCTACGAGCAGTACTTC. As protein: CASIPGQSSYEQYF.